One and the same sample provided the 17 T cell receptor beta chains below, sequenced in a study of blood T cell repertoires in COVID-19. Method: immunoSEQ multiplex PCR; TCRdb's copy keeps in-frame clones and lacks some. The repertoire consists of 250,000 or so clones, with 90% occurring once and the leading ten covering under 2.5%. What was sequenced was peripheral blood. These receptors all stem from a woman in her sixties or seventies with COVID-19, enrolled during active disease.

The CDR3 spells CASSRGVQGLNTGELFF. The CDR3 region has the DNA TGTGCCAGCAGCCGGGGGGTTCAGGGGTTGAACACCGGGGAGCTGTTTTTT. V and J are TRBV27 and TRBJ2-2; a weak D match, TRBD2 (7 bases). Deletions cut 6 bases from V and 1 base from J, with 18 bases between. The CDR3 extends over 17 amino acids. Germline assignment: CDR1 MNHEY and CDR2 SMNVEV (reference sequence).

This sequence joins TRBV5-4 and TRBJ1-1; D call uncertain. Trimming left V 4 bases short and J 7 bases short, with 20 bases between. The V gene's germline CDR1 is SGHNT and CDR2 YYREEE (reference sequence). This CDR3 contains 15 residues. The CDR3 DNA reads TGTGCCAGCAGCCTCGTTGGCGGCGGTCCGAATGAAGCTTTCTTT. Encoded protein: CASSLVGGGPNEAFF.

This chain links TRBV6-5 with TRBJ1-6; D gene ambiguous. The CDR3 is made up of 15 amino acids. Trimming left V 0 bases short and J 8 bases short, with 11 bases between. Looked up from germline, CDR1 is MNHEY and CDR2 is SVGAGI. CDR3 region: CASSYSWRLDSPLHF. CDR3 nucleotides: TGTGCCAGCAGTTACTCATGGCGCCTAGATTCACCCCTCCACTTT.

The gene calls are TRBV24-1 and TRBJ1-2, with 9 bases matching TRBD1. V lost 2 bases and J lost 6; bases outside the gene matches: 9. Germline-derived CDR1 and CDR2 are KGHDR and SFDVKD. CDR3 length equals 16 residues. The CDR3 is CATSDSAGTGIHGYTF. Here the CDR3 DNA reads TGTGCCACCAGTGATTCCGCCGGGACAGGGATTCATGGCTACACCTTC.

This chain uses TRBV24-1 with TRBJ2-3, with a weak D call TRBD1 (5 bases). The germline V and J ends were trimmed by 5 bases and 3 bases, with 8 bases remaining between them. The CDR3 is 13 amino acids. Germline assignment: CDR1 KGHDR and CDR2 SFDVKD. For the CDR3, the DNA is TGTGCCACCAGTGTCTCAGGGACAGATACGCAGTATTTT. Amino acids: CATSVSGTDTQYF.

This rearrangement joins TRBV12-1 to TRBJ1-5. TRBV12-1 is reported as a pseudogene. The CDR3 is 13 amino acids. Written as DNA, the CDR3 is TGTGCCAGCAGCTGGGGGGGGTGTCAGCCCCAGCATTTT. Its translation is CASSWGGCQPQHF.

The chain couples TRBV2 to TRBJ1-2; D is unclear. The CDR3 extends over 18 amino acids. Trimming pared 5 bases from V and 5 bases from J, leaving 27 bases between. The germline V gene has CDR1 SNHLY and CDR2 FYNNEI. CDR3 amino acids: CASSLLPGLPGMGYGYTF. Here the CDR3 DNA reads TGTGCCAGCAGTCTCCTGCCAGGACTACCCGGGATGGGGTATGGCTACACCTTC. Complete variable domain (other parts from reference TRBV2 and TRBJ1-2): EPEVTQTPSHQVTQMGQEVILRCVPISNHLYFYWYRQILGQKVEFLVSFYNNEISEKSEIFDDQFSVERPDGSNFTLKIRSTKLEDSAMYFCASSLLPGLPGMGYGYTFGSGTRLTVV.

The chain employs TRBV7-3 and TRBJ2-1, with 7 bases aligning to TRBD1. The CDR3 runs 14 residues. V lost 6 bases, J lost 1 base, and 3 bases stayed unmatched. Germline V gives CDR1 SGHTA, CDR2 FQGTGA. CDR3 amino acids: CASSSGGSYNEQFF. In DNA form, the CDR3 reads TGTGCCAGCAGTTCAGGGGGTTCCTACAATGAGCAGTTCTTC.

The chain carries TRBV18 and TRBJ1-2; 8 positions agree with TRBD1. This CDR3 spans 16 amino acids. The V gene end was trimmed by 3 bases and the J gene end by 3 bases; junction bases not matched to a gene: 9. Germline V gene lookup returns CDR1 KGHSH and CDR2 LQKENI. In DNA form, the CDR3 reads TGTGCCAGCTCACCGCCACAGGGGGAGGAGTACTATGGCTACACCTTC. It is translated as CASSPPQGEEYYGYTF.

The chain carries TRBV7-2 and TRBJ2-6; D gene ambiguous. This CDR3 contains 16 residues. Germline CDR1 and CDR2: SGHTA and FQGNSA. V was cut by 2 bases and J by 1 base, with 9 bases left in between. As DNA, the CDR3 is TGTGCCAGCAGCTTACCGCAGACTTCTGGGGCCAACGTCCTGACTTTC. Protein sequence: CASSLPQTSGANVLTF.

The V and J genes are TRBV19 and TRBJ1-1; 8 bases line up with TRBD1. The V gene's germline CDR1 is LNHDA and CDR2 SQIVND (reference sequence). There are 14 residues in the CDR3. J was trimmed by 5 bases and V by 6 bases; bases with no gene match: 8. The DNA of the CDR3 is TGTGCCAGTAGGGGAACAGGGGGTGGAACTGAAGCTTTCTTT. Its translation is CASRGTGGGTEAFF.

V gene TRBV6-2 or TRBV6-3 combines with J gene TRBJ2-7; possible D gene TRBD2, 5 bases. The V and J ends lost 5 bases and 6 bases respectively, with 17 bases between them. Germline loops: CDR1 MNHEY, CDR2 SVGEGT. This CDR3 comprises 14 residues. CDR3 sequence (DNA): TGTGCCAGCAGTCAGATAGCGTCCGTAGGCGAGCAGTACTTC. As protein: CASSQIASVGEQYF.

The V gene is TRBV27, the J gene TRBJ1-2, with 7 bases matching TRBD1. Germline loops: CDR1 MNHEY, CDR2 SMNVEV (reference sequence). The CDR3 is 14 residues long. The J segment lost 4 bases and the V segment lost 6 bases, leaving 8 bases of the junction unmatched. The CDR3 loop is CASRRQGDPYGYTF. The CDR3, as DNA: TGTGCCAGCAGGCGACAGGGTGACCCCTATGGCTACACCTTC.

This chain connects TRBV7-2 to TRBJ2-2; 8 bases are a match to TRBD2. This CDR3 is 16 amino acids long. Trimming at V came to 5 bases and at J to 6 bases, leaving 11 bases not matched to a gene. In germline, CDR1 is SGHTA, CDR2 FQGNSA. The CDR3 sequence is CASSPRTSWDAGELFF. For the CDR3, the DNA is TGTGCCAGCAGCCCCCGGACTAGCTGGGATGCCGGGGAGCTGTTTTTT. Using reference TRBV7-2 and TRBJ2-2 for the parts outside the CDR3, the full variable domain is GAGVSQSPSNKVTEKGKDVELRCDPISGHTALYWYRQSLGQGLEFLIYFQGNSAPDKSGLPSDRFSAERTGGSVSTLTIQRTQQEDSAVYLCASSPRTSWDAGELFFGEGSRLTVL.

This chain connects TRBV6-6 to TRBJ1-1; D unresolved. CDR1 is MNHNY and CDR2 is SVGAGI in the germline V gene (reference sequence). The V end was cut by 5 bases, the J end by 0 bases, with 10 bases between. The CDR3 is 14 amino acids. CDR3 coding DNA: TGTGCCAGCAGTCTCCTATCTGTGAACACTGAAGCTTTCTTT. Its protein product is CASSLLSVNTEAFF.

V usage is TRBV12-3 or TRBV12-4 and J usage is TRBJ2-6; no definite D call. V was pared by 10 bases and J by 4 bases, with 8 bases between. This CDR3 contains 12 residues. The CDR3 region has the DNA TGTGCCACCCAGTTGGGGGCCAACGTCCTGACTTTC. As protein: CATQLGANVLTF.

CDR3 region: CASTLEGLYGYTF. For the CDR3, the DNA is TGTGCCAGTACCCTGGAGGGCCTTTATGGCTACACCTTC. The chain joins TRBV19 to TRBJ1-2; D gene ambiguous. Per germline, CDR1 LNHDA and CDR2 SQIVND (reference sequence). The germline V and J ends were trimmed by 7 bases and 5 bases, with 14 bases remaining between them. This CDR3 has 13 residues.